These T cell receptor beta chains were read from a single sample in a study of blood T cell repertoires in COVID-19. Profiling relied on immunoSEQ multiplex PCR, and the TCRdb table lists in-frame clones only, not all of them. The sample holds roughly 38,000 clones, about 70% seen once. The sequencing sample was made of peripheral blood. The receptors here all came from a man aged 65 to 85 with active or convalescent COVID-19. The CDR3 runs from the conserved cysteine through the conserved F or W. The order of the fields is J gene, V gene, D gene, clone size, CDR3 protein, CDR3 DNA. A D gene is named only where the DNA matches it firmly. Size is omitted from some rows. Given values are once, few, many or a class for expanded clones.

j_gene: TRBJ2-7; v_gene: TRBV5-1; d_gene: TRBD1; abundance: .; CDR3aa: CASSRPGQGANEQYF; CDR3nt: TGCGCCAGCAGCCGACCCGGACAGGGGGCTAACGAGCAGTACTTC
j_gene: TRBJ1-1; v_gene: TRBV30; d_gene: TRBD1; abundance: .; CDR3aa: CAWSSGTASFF; CDR3nt: TGTGCCTGGAGCTCCGGGACAGCGTCTTTCTTT
j_gene: TRBJ1-1; v_gene: TRBV19; d_gene: .; abundance: once; CDR3aa: CASSTGRNTEAFF; CDR3nt: TGTGCCAGTAGCACAGGGAGAAACACTGAAGCTTTCTTT
j_gene: TRBJ2-7; v_gene: TRBV5-1; d_gene: TRBD1; abundance: few; CDR3aa: CASSLSGQGVGEQYF; CDR3nt: TGCGCCAGCAGCTTGTCGGGACAGGGGGTAGGGGAGCAGTACTTC
j_gene: TRBJ2-7; v_gene: TRBV27; d_gene: .; abundance: once; CDR3aa: CASSFVTGNIYEQYF; CDR3nt: TGTGCCAGCAGTTTTGTAACAGGTAACATCTACGAGCAGTACTTC
j_gene: TRBJ2-3; v_gene: TRBV6-5; d_gene: .; abundance: once; CDR3aa: CASRSRSDTQYF; CDR3nt: TGTGCCAGCAGATCCCGGTCAGATACGCAGTATTTT
j_gene: TRBJ2-2; v_gene: TRBV6-5; d_gene: .; abundance: .; CDR3aa: CATGTHDTGELFF; CDR3nt: TGTGCCACCGGGACACACGACACCGGGGAGCTGTTTTTT
j_gene: TRBJ1-2; v_gene: TRBV27; d_gene: .; abundance: .; CDR3aa: CASSLTPLYGYTF; CDR3nt: TGTGCCAGCAGTTTAACACCTCTCTATGGCTACACCTTC
j_gene: TRBJ2-5; v_gene: TRBV5-1; d_gene: .; abundance: few; CDR3aa: CASSLRETQYF; CDR3nt: TGCGCCAGCAGCTTGCGGGAGACCCAGTACTTC
j_gene: TRBJ1-1; v_gene: TRBV5-1; d_gene: .; abundance: .; CDR3aa: CASSFGGSMNTEAFF; CDR3nt: TGCGCCAGCAGCTTTGGGGGCTCCATGAACACTGAAGCTTTCTTT
j_gene: TRBJ2-7; v_gene: TRBV14; d_gene: .; abundance: .; CDR3aa: CASSVAGNPIYEQYF; CDR3nt: TGTGCCAGCAGCGTGGCGGGCAACCCGATTTACGAGCAGTACTTC
j_gene: TRBJ1-2; v_gene: TRBV19; d_gene: .; abundance: .; CDR3aa: CASSPRGTNYGYTF; CDR3nt: TGTGCCAGTAGCCCAAGGGGCACAAACTATGGCTACACCTTC
j_gene: TRBJ2-7; v_gene: TRBV19; d_gene: .; abundance: .; CDR3aa: CASSKNPGTSRQEQYF; CDR3nt: TGTGCCAGTAGTAAAAACCCCGGGACATCCCGGCAGGAGCAGTACTTC
j_gene: TRBJ2-7; v_gene: TRBV30; d_gene: .; abundance: .; CDR3aa: CAWSSGSGSDEQYF; CDR3nt: TGTGCCTGGAGTTCAGGCTCAGGGTCGGACGAGCAGTACTTC
j_gene: TRBJ2-2; v_gene: TRBV5-1; d_gene: .; abundance: .; CDR3aa: CASIGQFTGELFF; CDR3nt: TGCGCCAGCATTGGGCAGTTCACCGGGGAGCTGTTTTTT
j_gene: TRBJ2-7; v_gene: TRBV28; d_gene: TRBD1; abundance: .; CDR3aa: CASGPTGAYF; CDR3nt: TGTGCCAGCGGGCCGACAGGGGCGTACTTC
j_gene: TRBJ1-2; v_gene: TRBV11-2; d_gene: .; abundance: .; CDR3aa: CASSPNQGISYTF; CDR3nt: TGTGCCAGCAGCCCAAACCAGGGGATAAGTTACACCTTC
j_gene: TRBJ1-1; v_gene: TRBV29-1; d_gene: TRBD1; abundance: .; CDR3aa: CSAPKSRDSLNTEAFF; CDR3nt: TGCAGCGCTCCTAAGTCCCGGGACAGCTTGAACACTGAAGCTTTCTTT
j_gene: TRBJ2-1; v_gene: TRBV3-1/TRBV3-2; d_gene: TRBD2; abundance: few; CDR3aa: CASSASSRGGNYNEQFF; CDR3nt: TGTGCCAGCAGCGCTAGCTCCCGGGGGGGCAATTACAATGAGCAGTTCTTC
j_gene: TRBJ2-7; v_gene: TRBV29-1; d_gene: .; abundance: few; CDR3aa: CSALLRVTAFDEQYF; CDR3nt: TGCAGCGCCCTCCTCCGGGTTACCGCGTTCGACGAGCAGTACTTC
j_gene: TRBJ1-5; v_gene: TRBV6-1; d_gene: .; abundance: .; CDR3aa: CASSEGVRGNQPQHF; CDR3nt: TGTGCCAGCAGTGAAGGGGTCAGGGGCAATCAGCCCCAGCATTTT
j_gene: TRBJ1-2; v_gene: TRBV6-5; d_gene: .; abundance: .; CDR3aa: CASSQQGNYGYTF; CDR3nt: TGTGCCAGCAGTCAACAGGGAAATTATGGCTACACCTTC
j_gene: TRBJ1-2; v_gene: TRBV19; d_gene: .; abundance: .; CDR3aa: CASSISPAVVYGYTF; CDR3nt: TGTGCCAGTAGTATATCCCCAGCGGTCGTCTATGGCTACACCTTC
j_gene: TRBJ1-1; v_gene: TRBV5-1; d_gene: TRBD1; abundance: .; CDR3aa: CASNPDRVDTEAFF; CDR3nt: TGCGCCAGCAACCCGGACAGGGTGGACACTGAAGCTTTCTTT
j_gene: TRBJ1-2; v_gene: TRBV6-5; d_gene: .; abundance: few; CDR3aa: CASSYGRGGNYGYTF; CDR3nt: TGTGCCAGCAGTTACGGTCGGGGGGGGAACTATGGCTACACCTTC
j_gene: TRBJ2-5; v_gene: TRBV15; d_gene: TRBD1; abundance: .; CDR3aa: CATSRLQGDQETQYF; CDR3nt: TGTGCCACCAGCAGACTCCAGGGGGATCAAGAGACCCAGTACTTC
j_gene: TRBJ1-2; v_gene: TRBV28; d_gene: .; abundance: once; CDR3aa: CASRKPTGTYGYTF; CDR3nt: TGTGCCAGCAGAAAGCCCACAGGGACCTATGGCTACACCTTC
j_gene: TRBJ2-7; v_gene: TRBV25-1; d_gene: .; abundance: .; CDR3aa: CASSDATVKPYEQYF; CDR3nt: TGTGCCAGCAGTGACGCCACAGTTAAACCCTACGAGCAGTACTTC
j_gene: TRBJ2-7; v_gene: TRBV4-1; d_gene: .; abundance: .; CDR3aa: CASSRGREGTPAVF; CDR3nt: TGCGCCAGCAGCCGAGGGCGAGAAGGGACACCTGCCGTCTTC
j_gene: TRBJ2-2; v_gene: TRBV19; d_gene: TRBD1; abundance: .; CDR3aa: CASKKDRVDTGELFF; CDR3nt: TGTGCCAGTAAAAAGGACAGGGTGGACACCGGGGAGCTGTTTTTT
j_gene: TRBJ1-1; v_gene: TRBV9; d_gene: .; abundance: .; CDR3aa: CASSVESLMDTEAFF; CDR3nt: TGTGCCAGCAGCGTAGAATCCCTAATGGACACTGAAGCTTTCTTT
j_gene: TRBJ1-1; v_gene: TRBV24-1; d_gene: .; abundance: .; CDR3aa: CATSDLVRGEAFF; CDR3nt: TGTGCCACCAGTGACCTGGTACGGGGGGAAGCTTTCTTT
j_gene: TRBJ2-3; v_gene: TRBV7-7; d_gene: .; abundance: .; CDR3aa: CASSLGGQRTDTQYF; CDR3nt: TGTGCCAGCAGCTTAGGAGGGCAGAGGACAGATACGCAGTATTTT
j_gene: TRBJ2-5; v_gene: TRBV9; d_gene: TRBD2; abundance: .; CDR3aa: CASSVAGGRSLRETQYF; CDR3nt: TGTGCCAGCAGCGTAGCGGGGGGGAGATCCCTCAGGGAGACCCAGTACTTC
j_gene: TRBJ2-3; v_gene: TRBV5-1; d_gene: TRBD1; abundance: few; CDR3aa: CASSRGQNTQYF; CDR3nt: TGCGCCAGCAGCAGGGGACAGAATACGCAGTATTTT
j_gene: TRBJ1-2; v_gene: TRBV19; d_gene: TRBD1; abundance: .; CDR3aa: CASSIYRQGLSDAYGYTF; CDR3nt: TGTGCCAGTAGTATATATCGACAGGGCCTATCGGACGCCTATGGCTACACCTTC
j_gene: TRBJ1-1; v_gene: TRBV7-9; d_gene: .; abundance: .; CDR3aa: CASQIEGNTEAFF; CDR3nt: TGTGCCAGCCAGATCGAGGGGAACACTGAAGCTTTCTTT
j_gene: TRBJ2-3; v_gene: TRBV18; d_gene: TRBD1; abundance: once; CDR3aa: CASSPNRDRVRYTQYF; CDR3nt: TGTGCCAGCTCACCCAACCGGGACAGAGTCCGCTATACGCAGTATTTT
j_gene: TRBJ2-6; v_gene: TRBV4-1; d_gene: .; abundance: .; CDR3aa: CASSPQPTSSGANVLTF; CDR3nt: TGCGCCAGCAGCCCTCAACCCACATCTTCTGGGGCCAACGTCCTGACTTTC
j_gene: TRBJ2-7; v_gene: TRBV28; d_gene: .; abundance: .; CDR3aa: CASSLKYVSGYEQYF; CDR3nt: TGTGCCAGCAGTTTAAAGTACGTTTCAGGGTACGAGCAGTACTTC
j_gene: TRBJ1-3; v_gene: TRBV9; d_gene: .; abundance: .; CDR3aa: CASSLLSTGLGNTIYF; CDR3nt: TGTGCCAGCAGCTTACTCTCCACAGGGCTAGGAAACACCATATATTTT
j_gene: TRBJ2-2; v_gene: TRBV9; d_gene: TRBD2; abundance: .; CDR3aa: CASSVMTSGFTGELFF; CDR3nt: TGTGCCAGCAGCGTAATGACTAGCGGGTTCACCGGGGAGCTGTTTTTT
j_gene: TRBJ1-2; v_gene: TRBV6-5; d_gene: .; abundance: .; CDR3aa: CASSYSRAGYNYGYTF; CDR3nt: TGTGCCAGCAGTTACTCGAGGGCCGGTTATAACTATGGCTACACCTTC
j_gene: TRBJ1-5; v_gene: TRBV2; d_gene: .; abundance: .; CDR3aa: CASSEGQPHQPQHF; CDR3nt: TGTGCCAGCAGCGAAGGACAGCCTCATCAGCCCCAGCATTTT
j_gene: TRBJ1-4; v_gene: TRBV28; d_gene: .; abundance: few; CDR3aa: CASSAQGTNEKLFF; CDR3nt: TGTGCCAGCAGTGCCCAGGGAACTAATGAAAAACTGTTTTTT
j_gene: TRBJ2-7; v_gene: TRBV11-2; d_gene: .; abundance: .; CDR3aa: CASSFPQVGTYEQYF; CDR3nt: TGTGCCAGCAGCTTCCCACAGGTTGGGACCTACGAGCAGTACTTC
j_gene: TRBJ2-2; v_gene: TRBV7-6; d_gene: .; abundance: .; CDR3aa: CASSLVAAAGELFF; CDR3nt: TGTGCCAGCAGCTTAGTGGCTGCCGCCGGGGAGCTGTTTTTT
j_gene: TRBJ2-3; v_gene: TRBV20-1; d_gene: .; abundance: .; CDR3aa: CSASSGGVGDTQYF; CDR3nt: TGCAGTGCTAGTTCTGGGGGCGTAGGAGATACGCAGTATTTT
j_gene: TRBJ2-5; v_gene: TRBV5-4; d_gene: TRBD2; abundance: .; CDR3aa: CASSFDRLAGQETQYF; CDR3nt: TGTGCCAGCAGCTTCGATAGACTAGCGGGGCAAGAGACCCAGTACTTC
j_gene: TRBJ2-1; v_gene: TRBV3-1/TRBV3-2; d_gene: .; abundance: .; CDR3aa: CASSHRANRDEQFF; CDR3nt: TGTGCCAGCAGCCACCGGGCTAACAGGGATGAGCAGTTCTTC
j_gene: TRBJ2-3; v_gene: TRBV24-1; d_gene: TRBD1; abundance: .; CDR3aa: CATSDFGQGPSTDTQYF; CDR3nt: TGTGCCACCAGTGATTTCGGACAGGGGCCGAGCACAGATACGCAGTATTTT
j_gene: TRBJ2-1; v_gene: TRBV6-6; d_gene: .; abundance: .; CDR3aa: CASTGGDGNEQFF; CDR3nt: TGTGCCAGCACCGGAGGGGATGGGAATGAGCAGTTCTTC
j_gene: TRBJ2-3; v_gene: TRBV7-9; d_gene: TRBD1; abundance: .; CDR3aa: CASSSPPGQLITDTQYF; CDR3nt: TGTGCCAGCAGCTCACCCCCGGGACAGCTTATCACAGATACGCAGTATTTT
j_gene: TRBJ2-7; v_gene: TRBV28; d_gene: TRBD1; abundance: .; CDR3aa: CAMGGQGYEQYF; CDR3nt: TGTGCCATGGGGGGACAGGGCTACGAGCAGTACTTC